The 30 T cell receptor beta chains below all came from one sample that was sequenced in a study of T cells after yellow fever vaccination. In TCRdb, the 5' RACE reads were re-called with MiXCR into one record per CDR3 protein. Counted here are 50,000 or so distinct CDR3 sequences, around 7% occurring once; the ten biggest clones make up 25% to 30%. The sample was CD8+ T cells sorted from PBMCs, taken more than 13 days after the first yellow fever vaccination. The receptors here all came from a man between 18 and 29 years old who received the YFV17D yellow fever vaccine.

This clonotype was seen ten or more times. The chain is built from TRBV7-9 and TRBJ2-3, with D hard to call. This CDR3 has 14 residues. Trimming took 6 bases from V and 6 from J, leaving 16 bases between them. CDR1 and CDR2 from the germline V gene are SEHNR and FQNEAQ (reference sequence). For the CDR3, the DNA is TGTGCCAGCAGTGTCGATTGGACCGTCGATACGCAGTATTTT. The encoded protein is CASSVDWTVDTQYF.

Regarding this clonotype: It may be a read error: a sequence one base away is much more abundant. This sequence joins TRBV20-1 and TRBJ2-3; 12 bases align to TRBD2. Germline CDR1 is DFQATT and CDR2 is SNEGSKA (reference sequence). CDR3 length: 21 residues. For the CDR3, the DNA is TGCTGTGCTAGACGAACGACTAGCGGGGGCCCTCTAATTTTTAGCACAGATACGCAGTATTTT. Its translation: CCARRTTSGGPLIFSTDTQYF.

This clonotype was seen ten or more times. V and J are TRBV27 and TRBJ2-1; D is possibly TRBD2 (7 bases). The germline gives CDR1 MNHEY, CDR2 SMNVEV (reference sequence). The CDR3 covers 19 residues. The CDR3 sequence is CATGPPGSKGGPFRYEQFF. The CDR3 DNA sequence: TGTGCTACAGGCCCCCCTGGGAGCAAGGGGGGGCCTTTTCGGTATGAGCAGTTCTTC.

This clonotype was detected only a few times. The V gene is TRBV7-2, the J gene TRBJ2-5; 7 nucleotides align to TRBD1. Germline V gene lookup returns CDR1 SGHTA and CDR2 FQGNSA. The CDR3 covers 14 residues. J lost 5 bases, V lost 5 bases, and 8 bases had no gene match. CDR3: CASSNPTGLETQYF. The CDR3 DNA follows: TGTGCCAGCAGCAATCCGACAGGGTTGGAGACCCAGTACTTC.

In this sample, this clonotype turned up many times. The chain uses TRBV5-1 and TRBJ2-5; 8 bases align to TRBD1. V trimming: 3 bases; J trimming: 3 bases; junction bases outside the gene matches: 4. This CDR3 region has 14 residues. Germline loops: CDR1 SGHRS, CDR2 YFSETQ. The DNA for the CDR3 is TGCGCCAGCAGCTCAGGACAGGGTGAAGAGACCCAGTACTTC. As protein: CASSSGQGEETQYF. Together with reference TRBV5-1 and TRBJ2-5, the CDR3 gives the full variable domain: KAGVTQTPRYLIKTRGQQVTLSCSPISGHRSVSWYQQTPGQGLQFLFEYFSETQRNKGNFPGRFSGRQFSNSRSEMNVSTLELGDSALYLCASSSGQGEETQYFGPGTRLLVL.

This clonotype came up many times. This chain links TRBV4-3 with TRBJ2-1, with 10 bases identical to TRBD1. Germline assignment: CDR1 LGHNA and CDR2 YSLEER. This CDR3 comprises 14 residues. V gave up 4 bases and J gave up 8 bases; unmatched junction bases: 5. The CDR3 DNA follows: TGCGCCAGCAGCCTGGGACAGGGGCCCGATGAGCAGTTCTTC. Protein product: CASSLGQGPDEQFF.

V and J are TRBV6-2 or TRBV6-3 and TRBJ2-1, with TRBD2 matching 8 bases. Germline V lookup: CDR1 MNHEY, CDR2 SVGEGT. There are 15 residues in the CDR3. The ends lost 6 bases at V and 2 bases at J; junction bases unmatched: 6. CDR3 residues: CASSLISGTYNEQFF. CDR3 in DNA: TGTGCCAGCAGCCTCATTAGCGGGACCTACAATGAGCAGTTCTTC.

This clonotype was counted ten times or more. V usage is TRBV12-3 or TRBV12-4 and J usage is TRBJ2-1; TRBD2 matches at 14 bases. The CDR3 contains 17 residues. The trim removed 6 bases at V and 0 bases at J, leaving 4 bases unmatched. CDR3 in DNA: TGTGCCAGCAGAGGACTAGCGGGGGGCCCCTCCTACAATGAGCAGTTCTTC. This encodes CASRGLAGGPSYNEQFF.

The genes are TRBV6-4 and TRBJ2-3; 7 bases map to TRBD1. J lost 3 bases, V lost 6 bases, and 9 bases had no gene match. There are 15 residues in the CDR3. The germline gives CDR1 MRHNA, CDR2 SNTAGT. CDR3 sequence reads: CASSQGVLRTDTQYF. Written as DNA, the CDR3 is TGTGCCAGCAGCCAGGGGGTCTTAAGGACAGATACGCAGTATTTT.

In its sample, this clonotype was seen many times. The genes are TRBV3-1 and TRBJ2-5, with D hard to call. Germline lookup yields CDR1 LGHDT and CDR2 YNNKEL (reference sequence). Deletions cut 8 bases from V and 3 bases from J, with 13 bases between. The CDR3 is made up of 13 amino acids. CDR3 residues: CASYEVGEETQYF. CDR3 bases: TGTGCCAGCTACGAGGTTGGGGAAGAGACCCAGTACTTC.

This clonotype was observed at least ten times. The gene calls are TRBV6-5 and TRBJ2-3; D is unclear. CDR1 MNHEY and CDR2 SVGAGI come from the germline V gene. V dropped 6 bases and J dropped 2 bases, with 21 bases sitting between them. The CDR3 covers 17 residues. CDR3 loop: CASRPNEGLHTTDTQYF. CDR3 bases: TGTGCCAGCAGACCCAATGAAGGGCTACACACCACAGATACGCAGTATTTT.

A note on this clonotype: Possible read error: a much larger clone is one base away. This sequence joins TRBV11-3 and TRBJ2-1; D remains ambiguous. The CDR3 runs 14 residues. CDR1 and CDR2 from the germline V gene are SGHNT and YENEEA. For the CDR3, the DNA is TGTGCCAGCAGCTTAAAGTATCCCTACAATGGGCAGTTCTTC. Translation: CASSLKYPYNGQFF.

This clonotype has a count of ten or more. The V and J genes are TRBV29-1 and TRBJ2-1; perhaps TRBD1 as D (5 bases). Trimming left V 7 bases short and J 3 bases short, with 10 bases between. The CDR3 contains 12 residues. In germline, CDR1 is SQVTM, CDR2 ANQGSEA. The CDR3 sequence is CSASDSYNEQFF. DNA of the CDR3: TGCAGCGCCTCCGACAGCTACAATGAGCAGTTCTTC.

At least ten counts were recorded for this clonotype. The CDR3 coding sequence is TGTGCCAGCAGCCGCCGGGGACAGGGGGAAGCCTACGAGCAGTACTTC. Translation gives CASSRRGQGEAYEQYF. The chain uses TRBV4-2 and TRBJ2-7; 11 nucleotides agree with TRBD1. The germline CDR1 and CDR2 sequences are LGHNA and YNFKEQ. The CDR3 consists of 16 residues. Trimming removed 4 bases from V and 2 bases from J; junction bases left unmatched: 7.

This clonotype was recorded many times. V gene TRBV7-9 combines with J gene TRBJ2-1, with 10 bases lining up with TRBD2. CDR3 length: 15 amino acids. After removal of 2 bases from V and 9 bases from J, the junction contained 7 bases not matched to a gene. Germline loops: CDR1 SEHNR, CDR2 FQNEAQ (reference sequence). Written as DNA, the CDR3 is TGTGCCAGCAGCTTACCAACTAGCGGGGTAGTTGAGCAGTTCTTC. Translation gives CASSLPTSGVVEQFF.

The chain employs TRBV6-2 or TRBV6-3 and TRBJ2-7; D remains unclear. Trimming took off 6 bases at V and 3 bases at J, with 15 bases between the two ends. CDR3 size: 14 residues. The germline gives CDR1 MNHEY, CDR2 SVGEGT. The CDR3: CASSYRNFFYEQYV. CDR3 in DNA: TGTGCCAGCAGCTATCGTAACTTCTTCTACGAGCAGTACGTC.

This clonotype was found a few times. The rearrangement links TRBV7-9 to TRBJ2-1; possibly TRBD1 for D (5 bases). The CDR3 is made up of 13 amino acids. The V end was cut by 8 bases, the J end by 2 bases, with 10 bases between. Germline V gene lookup returns CDR1 SEHNR and CDR2 FQNEAQ (reference sequence). The CDR3 here is CASGSGTYNEQFF. Here the CDR3 DNA reads TGTGCCAGCGGTTCAGGGACCTACAATGAGCAGTTCTTC. Full variable domain (missing parts from reference TRBV7-9 and TRBJ2-1): DTGVSQNPRHKITKRGQNVTFRCDPISEHNRLYWYRQTLGQGPEFLTYFQNEAQLEKSRLLSDRFSAERPKGSFSTLEIQRTEQGDSAMYLCASGSGTYNEQFFGPGTRLTVL.

This clonotype was observed many times. V is TRBV27 and J is TRBJ2-5; 8 nucleotides match TRBD2. Germline V CDR1 and CDR2: MNHEY, SMNVEV (reference sequence). The CDR3 totals 20 residues. V trimming: 5 bases; J trimming: 2 bases; junction bases outside the gene matches: 22. The CDR3 sequence is CASSPLGTSSLGVGQETQYF. The CDR3 DNA follows: TGTGCCAGCAGTCCACTCGGGACTAGTTCCCTTGGGGTGGGGCAAGAGACCCAGTACTTC.

This clonotype was picked up a small number of times. The chain employs TRBV27 and TRBJ2-7, with D perhaps TRBD2 (5 bases). V lost 2 bases and J 4 bases, leaving 9 bases between the germline ends. The CDR3 is made up of 13 amino acids. Germline lookup yields CDR1 MNHEY and CDR2 SMNVEV (reference sequence). In nucleotides, the CDR3 is TGTGCCAGCAGTTTAAAGGGCGGGTACGAGCAGTACTTC. Amino acids: CASSLKGGYEQYF.

In its sample, this clonotype was seen a few times. The chain employs TRBV7-2 and TRBJ2-3; 7 bases are shared with TRBD2. Germline CDR1 is SGHTA and CDR2 is FQGNSA. The CDR3 sequence is 17 residues long. Trimming removed 0 bases from V and 0 bases from J; junction bases left unmatched: 6. Here the CDR3 DNA reads TGTGCCAGCAGCTTAGCGCGGTGGGGGGGTAGCACAGATACGCAGTATTTT. Protein product: CASSLARWGGSTDTQYF.

This clonotype was counted ten times or more. The V and J genes are TRBV20-1 and TRBJ2-3, with D hard to call. Germline lookup yields CDR1 DFQATT and CDR2 SNEGSKA (reference sequence). CDR3 size: 14 residues. V lost 3 bases and J lost 2, with 12 bases in between. CDR3 protein: CSASQSSITDTQYF. CDR3 sequence (DNA): TGCAGTGCTAGTCAGTCGTCGATCACAGATACGCAGTATTTT.

V usage is TRBV29-1 and J usage is TRBJ2-2, with 11 bases matching TRBD2. The CDR3 extends over 14 amino acids. J gave up 6 bases and V 5 bases, and 5 bases lay outside the gene matches. Germline V lookup: CDR1 SQVTM, CDR2 ANQGSEA. Here the CDR3 DNA reads TGCAGCGTTTTACTAGCGGGGGTCGCCGGGGAGCTGTTTTTT. It specifies CSVLLAGVAGELFF.

This clonotype occurred many times. The chain carries TRBV6-2 or TRBV6-3 and TRBJ2-1, with TRBD1 identical over 9 bases. Germline V CDR1 and CDR2: MNHEY, SVGEGT. This CDR3 spans 14 amino acids. V lost 4 bases and J lost 6; bases outside the gene matches: 4. Written as DNA, the CDR3 is TGTGCCAGCAGTTCCGGGACAGGGATCAATGAGCAGTTCTTC. Its translation is CASSSGTGINEQFF.

About this clonotype: This clone may be a read error of a much larger clone one base away. The rearrangement links TRBV4-1 to TRBJ2-6, with D perhaps TRBD1 (5 bases). The CDR3 length is 15 residues. The germline V gene encodes CDR1 MGHRA and CDR2 YSYEKL. CDR3 nucleotides: TGCGCCAGCAGCCAAGAACCGGCTGGGGCCAACCTCCTGACTTTC. Protein product: CASSQEPAGANLLTF.

This clonotype was seen repeatedly, ten times or more. CDR3 bases: TGTGCCAGCAGCCCGGACGGTTATTACAATGAGCAGTTCTTC. Translated: CASSPDGYYNEQFF. The J gene is TRBJ2-1, the V gene TRBV7-3; the D is unclear. Germline V lookup: CDR1 SGHTA, CDR2 FQGTGA. The ends were cut back, 5 bases at V and 4 bases at J, with 12 bases in the middle. This CDR3 comprises 14 residues.

In this sample, this clonotype turned up many times. The chain is built from TRBV29-1 and TRBJ2-3; the D gene is possibly TRBD2 (5 bases). CDR1 and CDR2 (germline): SQVTM, ANQGSEA. Trimming stripped 7 bases from V and 0 bases from J, with 17 bases between. The CDR3 length is 15 residues. This CDR3 reads CSADPSGLSTDTQYF. The CDR3 DNA follows: TGCAGCGCCGACCCCAGCGGCCTTAGCACAGATACGCAGTATTTT.

This clonotype was detected many times. This sequence joins TRBV5-6 and TRBJ1-1; no clear D. The CDR3 runs to 11 residues. CDR1 and CDR2 from the germline V gene are SGHDT and YYEEEE. Trimming shortened V by 6 bases and J by 4 bases, and 7 bases separated the two germline ends. The CDR3: CASILGTEAFF. DNA of the CDR3: TGTGCCAGCATCCTCGGCACTGAAGCTTTCTTT. Supplemented by reference TRBV5-6 and TRBJ1-1, the full variable domain reads DAGVTQSPTHLIKTRGQQVTLRCSPKSGHDTVSWYQQALGQGPQFIFQYYEEEERQRGNFPDRFSGHQFPNYSSELNVNALLLGDSALYLCASILGTEAFFGQGTRLTVV.

Ten or more counts support this clonotype. The CDR3 nucleotides are TGTGCCAGCAGCCAAGTTGGGGACTACGAGCAGTACTTC. Protein product: CASSQVGDYEQYF. The chain couples TRBV3-1 to TRBJ2-7; no clear D. The CDR3 has 13 residues. The V and J ends lost 1 base and 3 bases respectively, with 7 bases between them. Germline V gene lookup returns CDR1 LGHDT and CDR2 YNNKEL (reference sequence).

Many counts were recorded for this clonotype. The chain combines TRBV6-2 or TRBV6-3 with TRBJ2-3, with D unclear. The CDR3 has 12 amino acids. V was pared by 8 bases and J by 4 bases, with 10 bases between. The V gene's germline CDR1 is MNHEY and CDR2 SVGEGT. In DNA form, the CDR3 reads TGTGCCAGCGGGATTGGGGCAGATACGCAGTATTTT. It translates to CASGIGADTQYF.

The V and J genes are TRBV4-1 and TRBJ2-7; D not certain. Germline loops: CDR1 MGHRA, CDR2 YSYEKL. The length of the CDR3 is 17 residues. V lost 1 base and J 3 bases, leaving 19 bases between the germline ends. CDR3 in amino acids: CASSQVEARSNRYEQYF. The DNA for the CDR3 is TGCGCCAGCAGCCAAGTAGAGGCCCGGTCAAACCGCTACGAGCAGTACTTC.